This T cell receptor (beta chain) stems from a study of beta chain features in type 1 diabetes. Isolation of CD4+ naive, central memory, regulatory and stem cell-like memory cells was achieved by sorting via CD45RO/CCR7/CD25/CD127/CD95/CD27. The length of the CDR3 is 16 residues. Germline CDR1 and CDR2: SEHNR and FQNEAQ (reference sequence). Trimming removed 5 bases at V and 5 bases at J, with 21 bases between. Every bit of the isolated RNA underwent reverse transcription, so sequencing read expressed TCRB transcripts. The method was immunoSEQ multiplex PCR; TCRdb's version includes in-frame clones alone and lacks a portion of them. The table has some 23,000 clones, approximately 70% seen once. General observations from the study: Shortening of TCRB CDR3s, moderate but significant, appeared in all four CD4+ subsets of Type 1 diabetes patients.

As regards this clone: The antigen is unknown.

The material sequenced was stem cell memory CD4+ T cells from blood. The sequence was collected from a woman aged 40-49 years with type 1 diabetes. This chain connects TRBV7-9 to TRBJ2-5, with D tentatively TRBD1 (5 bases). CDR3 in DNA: TGTGCCAGCAGCCCCCTCCCTGCAGGGCCATCGGAGACCCAGTACTTC. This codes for CASSPLPAGPSETQYF.